The TCR beta chain described here comes from a study of shared T cell receptors in the human thymus (dated by TCRdb to about 2021). Study-wide context: The study examined how the human thymus generates shared, self-reactive T-cell receptor alpha chains.

The method was the immunoSEQ multiplex PCR assay. This is the immuneACCESS table as TCRdb keeps it, with only in-frame sequences that have V and J called. A part of the clones is gone; compared with another copy, unresolved V genes explain less than half, and the rest is unexplained. The sample data list hundreds of thousands of clones, and approximately 90% of these were observed just once. The ten top clones hold 0.01% of the sample. A remark on this clone: Its antigen specificity is not known. The input lacks base qualities; no much larger clone sits a single base away.

V and J are truncated by 8 bases and 2 bases respectively, leaving an intervening sequence of 19 bases. The germline V gene (reference sequence) supplies CDR1 GTSNPN and CDR2 SVGIG. From the cysteine through the phenylalanine, the CDR3 covers 14 amino acids. Only the CDR3 part of the read is kept: 42 bases, read in frame from the first base. These data were likewise used in another study, on human thymus T cells. The second publication reports: Immunologically healthy infants undergoing open corrective cardiac surgery for congenital heart defects in Finland were used as donors. Thymus tissue was obtained as surgical resects removed during corrective cardiac surgery. Usage of V and J gene segments appeared to be biased in both the thymic and the peripheral blood repertoires. Highly overlapping thymic TCR repertoires among unrelated individuals were reported in the related research. The study described the TCR alpha and beta repertoires in under 10 infant thymus samples and a few matching peripheral blood samples. Donor ages ranged from roughly 7 to 250 days, and the cohort comprised six male and two female infants. After being mechanically released from the tissue, thymocytes were kept at -70 degrees C in pellets of about 8.5-34 million cells. A QIAsymphony instrument was used to extract genomic DNA from frozen cell pellets. Using the immunoSEQ multiplex PCR assay, the TCRB and TCRAD loci were amplified from a standardized quantity of quality-controlled genomic DNA. The V(D)J region was spanned by amplicons of a length sufficient to cover the CDR3 and to identify V and J genes. The commercial immunoSEQ service was used to sequence amplicons on an Illumina platform. Primer bias and sequencing errors were corrected as previously described, and TCRAD and TCRB were defined on the basis of the IMGT database. The repertoires were analysed using immunoSEQ Analyzer 3.0 and VDJTools for basic statistics, V/J segment usage, diversity estimates, rarefaction and pairwise overlap. Diversity was estimated with Chao1, ChaoE, Efron-Thisted, Shannon and inverse Simpson indices, and also on datasets down-sampled to the smallest sample. Repertoire overlap used strict matching of CDR3 nucleotide sequence, V gene and J gene, with Jaccard-based multidimensional scaling clustering. On average, thymus samples yielded 810,000 or so unique TCRB clonotypes, whereas blood samples yielded about 84,000.

The chain is encoded by TRBV30 joined to TRBJ2-7, and perhaps TRBD2 as D gene, on 5 matching bases. The sample consisted of thymocytes. The sequence was obtained from a boy less than two years old with a congenital heart defect. Donor details come from another sample of the same person, matched by shared clones. The CDR3 protein sequence reads: CAVTPRALPYEQYF. The sequenced DNA: TGTGCCGTAACCCCGCGGGCGTTACCCTACGAGCAGTACTTC.